This T cell receptor beta chain emerged from a study of CD8 T cells in Susac syndrome. Findings and limits, study-wide: The authors acknowledged that their TCR sequencing and HLA analysis involved a relatively small number of individuals.

Sequencing of TCR beta covered CD8+ and CD4+ T cells obtained from blood. Worth noting for this clonotype: What it recognizes is unknown.

The ends were cut back, 11 bases at V and 0 bases at J, with 13 bases in the middle. CDR3 length: 13 residues. Germline loops: CDR1 SNHLY, CDR2 FYNNEI. RNA totalling about 0.5 to 1 ug underwent reverse transcription with random hexamers. The TCR beta CDR3 was amplified by immunoSEQ multiplex PCR across 54 Vbeta, 13 Jbeta. TCRdb reprocessed the immunoSEQ multiplex PCR reads via MiXCR and lists one record per CDR3 protein. This table has around 160,000 distinct CDR3 sequences, over 85% appearing once. The sequence was collected from a human donor in good health. The chain combines TRBV2 with TRBJ1-1; D not resolved. The sample taken for sequencing was CD4+ T cells from PBMCs. CDR3: CAGDQDMNTEAFF. CDR3 coding DNA: TGTGCCGGGGATCAGGATATGAACACTGAAGCTTTCTTT.